The source of this TCR beta chain is a study of T cell repertoires in cytomegalovirus infection. With 3 bases removed from V and 3 bases from J, the gap between germline ends came to 15 bases. Germline V gene data show CDR1 as LNHDA and CDR2 as SQIVND (reference sequence). The CDR3 extends over 16 amino acids. In TCRdb, the reads were re-called with MiXCR into one record per CDR3 protein. Here the sample spans under 850,000 distinct CDR3 sequences, under 40% being singletons. The chain is built from TRBV19 and TRBJ2-1, with a possible D match to TRBD1 (7 bases). The source of this sequence is a human donor in good health (CMV status not recorded). Some clones in this sample may be carry-over from other donors' samples. Sequencing was done on a sample of PBMCs. CDR3 amino acids: CASSMGQGGYYNEQFF. CDR3 nucleotide sequence: TGTGCCAGTAGTATGGGGCAGGGGGGTTACTACAATGAGCAGTTCTTC.